Listed here is a single T cell receptor (beta chain). Antigen unknown. The repertoire was sequenced with immunoSEQ multiplex PCR; TCRdb's copy has only in-frame clones and lacks some. Here the sample spans about 93,000 clones, roughly 80% being singletons. The data stem from a study of graft-versus-host responses after intestinal transplantation. The J segment lost 7 bases and the V segment lost 2 bases, leaving 8 bases of the junction unmatched. CDR1 and CDR2 (germline): SGHTA, FQGTGA. CDR3 length: 16 residues. Findings of the study overall: Peak circulating GvH clone levels were associated with early post-transplant HvG declines.

The V gene is TRBV7-3, the J gene TRBJ2-1, with 10 bases aligning to TRBD2. This receptor was identified in a human donor who received an intestinal transplant. Sequencing used unstimulated CD4+ T cells sorted from spleen or lymph node cells, obtained before intestinal transplant. CDR3 sequence reads: CASSLGASGRVNEQFF. As DNA, the CDR3 is TGTGCCAGCAGCTTAGGGGCTAGCGGGAGAGTAAATGAGCAGTTCTTC.